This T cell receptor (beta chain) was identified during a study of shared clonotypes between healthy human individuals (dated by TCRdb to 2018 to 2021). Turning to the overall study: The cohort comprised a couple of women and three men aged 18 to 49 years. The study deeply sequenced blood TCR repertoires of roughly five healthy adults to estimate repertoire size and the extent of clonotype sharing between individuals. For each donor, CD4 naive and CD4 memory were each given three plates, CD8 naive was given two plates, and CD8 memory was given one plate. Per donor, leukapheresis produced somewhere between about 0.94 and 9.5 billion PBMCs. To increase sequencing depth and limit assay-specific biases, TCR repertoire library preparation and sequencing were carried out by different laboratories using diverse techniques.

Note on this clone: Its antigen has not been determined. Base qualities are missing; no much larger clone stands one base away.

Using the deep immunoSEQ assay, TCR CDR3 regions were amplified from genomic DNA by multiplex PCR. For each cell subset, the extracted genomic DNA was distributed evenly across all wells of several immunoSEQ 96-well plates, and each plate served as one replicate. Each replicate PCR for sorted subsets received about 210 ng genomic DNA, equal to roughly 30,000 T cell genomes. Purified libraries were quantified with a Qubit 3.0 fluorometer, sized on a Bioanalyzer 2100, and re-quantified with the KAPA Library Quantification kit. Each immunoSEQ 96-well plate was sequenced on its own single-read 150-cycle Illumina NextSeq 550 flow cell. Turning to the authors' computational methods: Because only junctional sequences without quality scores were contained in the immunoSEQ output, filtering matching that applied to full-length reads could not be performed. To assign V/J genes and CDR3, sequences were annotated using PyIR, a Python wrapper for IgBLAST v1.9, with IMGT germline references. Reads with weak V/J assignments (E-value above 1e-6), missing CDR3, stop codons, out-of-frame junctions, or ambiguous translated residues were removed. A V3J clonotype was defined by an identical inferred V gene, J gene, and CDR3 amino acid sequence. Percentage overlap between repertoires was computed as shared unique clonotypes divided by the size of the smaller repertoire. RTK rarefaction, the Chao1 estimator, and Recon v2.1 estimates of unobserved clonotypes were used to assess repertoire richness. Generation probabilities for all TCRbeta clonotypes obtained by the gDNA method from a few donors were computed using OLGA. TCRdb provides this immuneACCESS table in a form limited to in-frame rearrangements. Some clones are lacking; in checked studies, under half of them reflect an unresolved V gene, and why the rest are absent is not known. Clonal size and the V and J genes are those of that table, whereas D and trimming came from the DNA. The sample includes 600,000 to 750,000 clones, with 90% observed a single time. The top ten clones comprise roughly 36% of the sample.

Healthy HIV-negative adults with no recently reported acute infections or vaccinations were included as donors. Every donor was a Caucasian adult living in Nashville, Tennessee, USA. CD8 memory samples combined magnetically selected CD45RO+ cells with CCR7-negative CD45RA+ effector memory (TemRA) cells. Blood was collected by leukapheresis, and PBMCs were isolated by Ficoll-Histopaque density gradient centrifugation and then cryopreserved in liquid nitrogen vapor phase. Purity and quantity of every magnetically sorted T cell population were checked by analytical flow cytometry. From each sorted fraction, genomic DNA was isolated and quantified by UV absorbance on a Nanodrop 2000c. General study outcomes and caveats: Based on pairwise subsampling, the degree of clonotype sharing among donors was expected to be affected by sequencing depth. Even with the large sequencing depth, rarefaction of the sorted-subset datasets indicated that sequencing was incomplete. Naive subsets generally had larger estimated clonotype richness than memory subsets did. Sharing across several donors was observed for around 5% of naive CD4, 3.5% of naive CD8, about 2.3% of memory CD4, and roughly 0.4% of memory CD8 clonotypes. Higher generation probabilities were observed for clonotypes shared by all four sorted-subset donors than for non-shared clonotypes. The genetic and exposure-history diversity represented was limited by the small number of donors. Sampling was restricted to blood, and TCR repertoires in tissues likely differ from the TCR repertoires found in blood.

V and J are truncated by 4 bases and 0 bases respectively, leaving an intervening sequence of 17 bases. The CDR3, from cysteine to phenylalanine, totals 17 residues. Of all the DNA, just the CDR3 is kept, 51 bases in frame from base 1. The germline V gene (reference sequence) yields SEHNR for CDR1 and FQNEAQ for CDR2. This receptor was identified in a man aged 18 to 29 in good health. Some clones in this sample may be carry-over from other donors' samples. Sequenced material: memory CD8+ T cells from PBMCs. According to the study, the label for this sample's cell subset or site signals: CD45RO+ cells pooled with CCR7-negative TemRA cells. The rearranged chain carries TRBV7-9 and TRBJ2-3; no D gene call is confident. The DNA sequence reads TGTGCCAGCAGCTCTAATCAACTTTACCCCAGCACAGATACGCAGTATTTT. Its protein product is CASSSNQLYPSTDTQYF.